This passage covers 3 T cell receptor beta chains from one sample sequenced in a study of a mutant IDH1 vaccine in newly diagnosed glioma. For these TCRs, the target antigens are not known. Specified time point: week 11, during vaccination. Vaccination comprised doses that each held 300 ug of mutant IDH1 20-mer peptide, plus topical imiquimod. The assay was immunoSEQ multiplex PCR, and TCRdb's table has in-frame clones only and misses some. Seen here are approximately 40,000 clones, 80% to 85% observed once, and the top ten hold approximately 2%. Specimen: PBMCs, collected from a glioma patient whose treatment included an IDH1 peptide vaccine. These receptors came from a man in his forties with glioma.

The table lists this clone with a count of one. The genes are TRBV19 and TRBJ2-5; 8 bases match TRBD2. J gave up 4 bases and V 5 bases, and 9 bases lay outside the gene matches. This CDR3 has 15 amino acids. CDR1 is LNHDA, CDR2 SQIVND, per germline (reference sequence). Written as DNA, the CDR3 is TGTGCCAGTAGTCTCCAGGGGACTAGGGGAGAGACCCAGTACTTC. The encoded protein is CASSLQGTRGETQYF. The full variable domain, with the rest looked up from reference TRBV19 and TRBJ2-5, is DGGITQSPKYLFRKEGQNVTLSCEQNLNHDAMYWYRQDPGQGLRLIYYSQIVNDFQKGDIAEGYSVSREKKESFPLTVTSAQKNPTAFYLCASSLQGTRGETQYFGPGTRLLVL.

The chain uses TRBV7-9 and TRBJ2-3, with D possibly being TRBD1 (6 bases). The CDR3 length is 14 residues. Germline values: CDR1 SEHNR, CDR2 FQNEAQ (reference sequence). The V and J ends lost 8 bases and 2 bases respectively, with 14 bases between them. In nucleotides, the CDR3 is TGTGCCAGCTTCACAACAGGGACCACAGATACGCAGTATTTT. Its translation is CASFTTGTTDTQYF.

V is TRBV7-3 and J is TRBJ2-7; 7 positions match TRBD1. Per the germline V gene, CDR1 is SGHTA and CDR2 is FQGTGA. There are 14 residues in the CDR3. Trimming at V came to 5 bases and at J to 6 bases, leaving 10 bases not matched to a gene. The CDR3 bases are TGTGCCAGCAGCATCGGGACAGACGGATCCGAGCAGTACTTC. It translates to CASSIGTDGSEQYF.